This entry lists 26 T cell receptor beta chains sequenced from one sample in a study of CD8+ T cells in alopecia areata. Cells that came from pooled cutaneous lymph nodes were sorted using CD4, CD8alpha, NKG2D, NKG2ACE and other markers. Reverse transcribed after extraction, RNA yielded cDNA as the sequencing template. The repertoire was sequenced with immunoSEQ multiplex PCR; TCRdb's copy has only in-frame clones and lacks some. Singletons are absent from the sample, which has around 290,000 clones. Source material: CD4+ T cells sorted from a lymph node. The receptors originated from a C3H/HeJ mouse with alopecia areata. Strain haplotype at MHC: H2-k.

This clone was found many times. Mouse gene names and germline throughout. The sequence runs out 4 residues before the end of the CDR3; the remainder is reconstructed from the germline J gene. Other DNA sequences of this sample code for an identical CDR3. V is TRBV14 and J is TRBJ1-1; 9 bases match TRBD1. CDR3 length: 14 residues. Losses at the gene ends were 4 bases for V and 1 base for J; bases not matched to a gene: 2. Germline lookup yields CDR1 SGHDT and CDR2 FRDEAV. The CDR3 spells CASSPGQGNTEVFF. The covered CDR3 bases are TGTGCCAGCAGTCCGGGACAGGGGAACACA.

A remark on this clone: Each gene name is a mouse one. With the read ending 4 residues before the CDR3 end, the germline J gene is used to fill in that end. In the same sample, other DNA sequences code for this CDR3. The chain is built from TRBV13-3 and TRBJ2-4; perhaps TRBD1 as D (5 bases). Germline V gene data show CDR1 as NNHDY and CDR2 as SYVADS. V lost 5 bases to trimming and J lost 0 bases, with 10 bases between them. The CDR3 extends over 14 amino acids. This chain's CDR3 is CASSPDSSQNTLYF. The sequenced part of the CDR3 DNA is TGTGCCAGCAGCCCCGACAGTAGTCAAAAC.

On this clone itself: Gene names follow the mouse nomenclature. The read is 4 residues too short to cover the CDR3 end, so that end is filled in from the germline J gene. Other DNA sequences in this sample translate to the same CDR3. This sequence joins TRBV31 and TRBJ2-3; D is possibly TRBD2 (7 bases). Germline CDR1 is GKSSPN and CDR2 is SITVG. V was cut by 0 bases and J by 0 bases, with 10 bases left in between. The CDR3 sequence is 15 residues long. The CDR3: CAWSLWGASAETLYF. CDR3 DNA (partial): TGTGCCTGGAGTCTTTGGGGGGCTAGTGCAGAA. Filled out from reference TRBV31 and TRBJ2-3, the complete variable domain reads AQTIHQWPVAEIKAVGSPLSLGCTIKGKSSPNLYWYWQATGGTLQQLFYSITVGQVESVVQLNLSASRPKDDQFILSTEKLLLSHSGFYLCAWSLWGASAETLYFGSGTRLTVL.

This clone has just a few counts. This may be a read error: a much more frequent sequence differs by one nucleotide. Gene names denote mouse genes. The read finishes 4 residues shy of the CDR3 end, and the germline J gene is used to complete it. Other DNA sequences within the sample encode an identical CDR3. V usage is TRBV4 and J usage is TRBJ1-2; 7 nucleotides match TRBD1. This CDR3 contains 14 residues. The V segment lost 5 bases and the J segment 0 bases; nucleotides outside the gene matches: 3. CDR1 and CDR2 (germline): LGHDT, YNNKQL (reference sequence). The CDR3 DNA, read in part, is TGTGCCAGCAGCCGACAGGGAGCAAACTCC. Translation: CASSRQGANS. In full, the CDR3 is CASSRQGANSDYTF.

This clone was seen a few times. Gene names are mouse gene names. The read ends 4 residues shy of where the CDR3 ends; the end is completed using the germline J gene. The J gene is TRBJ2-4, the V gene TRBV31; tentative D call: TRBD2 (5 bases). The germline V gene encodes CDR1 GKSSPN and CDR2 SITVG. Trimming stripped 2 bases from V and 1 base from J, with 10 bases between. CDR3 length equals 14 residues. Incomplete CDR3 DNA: TGTGCCTGGAGTACTCGGACTCGTCAAAAC. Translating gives CAWSTRTRQN. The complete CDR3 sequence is CAWSTRTRQNTLYF.

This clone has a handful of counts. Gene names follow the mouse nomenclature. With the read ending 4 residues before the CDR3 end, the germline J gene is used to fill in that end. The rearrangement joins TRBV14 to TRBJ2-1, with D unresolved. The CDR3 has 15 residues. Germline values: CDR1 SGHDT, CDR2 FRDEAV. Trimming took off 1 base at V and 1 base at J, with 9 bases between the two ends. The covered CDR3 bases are TGTGCCAGCAGTTTCCCCCCAGGAAACTATGCT. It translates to CASSFPPGNYA. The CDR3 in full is CASSFPPGNYAEQFF.

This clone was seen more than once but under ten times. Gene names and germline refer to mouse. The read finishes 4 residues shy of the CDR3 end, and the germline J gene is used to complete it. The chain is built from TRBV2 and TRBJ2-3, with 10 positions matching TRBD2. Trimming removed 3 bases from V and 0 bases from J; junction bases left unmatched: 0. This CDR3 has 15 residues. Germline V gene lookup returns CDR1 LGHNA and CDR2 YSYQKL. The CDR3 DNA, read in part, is TGTGCCAGCAGCCAGGGACTGGGGAGTGCAGAA. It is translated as CASSQGLGSAE. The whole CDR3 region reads CASSQGLGSAETLYF.

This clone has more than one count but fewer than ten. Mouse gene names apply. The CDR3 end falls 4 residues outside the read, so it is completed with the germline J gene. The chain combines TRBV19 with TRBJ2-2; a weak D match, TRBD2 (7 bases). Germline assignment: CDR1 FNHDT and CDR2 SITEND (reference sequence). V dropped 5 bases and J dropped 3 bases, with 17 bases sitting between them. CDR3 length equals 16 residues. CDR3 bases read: TGTGCCAGCAGCCCCAAGAGGGGGGCGGACACCGGG. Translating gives CASSPKRGADTG. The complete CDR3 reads CASSPKRGADTGQLYF.

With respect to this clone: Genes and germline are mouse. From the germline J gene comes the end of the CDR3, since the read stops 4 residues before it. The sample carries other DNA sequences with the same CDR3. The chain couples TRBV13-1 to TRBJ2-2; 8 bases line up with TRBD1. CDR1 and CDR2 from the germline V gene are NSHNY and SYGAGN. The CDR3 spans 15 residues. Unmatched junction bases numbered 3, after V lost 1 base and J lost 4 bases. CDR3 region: CASSDQGAGTGQLYF. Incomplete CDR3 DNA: TGTGCCAGCAGTGATCAGGGGGCGGGCACCGGG.

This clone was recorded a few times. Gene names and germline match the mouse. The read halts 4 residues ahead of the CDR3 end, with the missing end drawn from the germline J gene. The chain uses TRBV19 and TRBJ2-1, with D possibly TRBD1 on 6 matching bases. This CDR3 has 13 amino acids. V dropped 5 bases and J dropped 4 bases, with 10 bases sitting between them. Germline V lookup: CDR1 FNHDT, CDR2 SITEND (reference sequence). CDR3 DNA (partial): TGTGCCAGCAGGCACAGGGATTATGCT. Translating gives CASRHRDYA. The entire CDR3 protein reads CASRHRDYAEQFF.

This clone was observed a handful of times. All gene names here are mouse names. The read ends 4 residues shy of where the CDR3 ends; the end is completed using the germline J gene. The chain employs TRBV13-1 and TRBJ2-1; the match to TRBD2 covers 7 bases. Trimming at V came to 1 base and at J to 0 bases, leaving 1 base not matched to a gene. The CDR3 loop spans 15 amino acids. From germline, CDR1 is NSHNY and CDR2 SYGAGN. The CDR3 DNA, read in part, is TGTGCCAGCAGTGATACTGGGGTTAACTATGCT. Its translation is CASSDTGVNYA. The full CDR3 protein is CASSDTGVNYAEQFF.

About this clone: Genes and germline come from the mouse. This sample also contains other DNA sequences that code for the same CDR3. CDR3 amino acids: CASSPDRGQDTQYF. The CDR3 DNA, read in part, is TGTGCCAGCAGTCCGGACAGGGGGCAAGAC. The V and J genes are TRBV13-3 and TRBJ2-5; 10 nucleotides align to TRBD1. From the germline J gene comes the end of the CDR3, since the read stops 4 residues before it. J lost 3 bases, V lost 4 bases, and 2 bases had no gene match. Germline loops: CDR1 NNHDY, CDR2 SYVADS. This CDR3 is 14 amino acids long.

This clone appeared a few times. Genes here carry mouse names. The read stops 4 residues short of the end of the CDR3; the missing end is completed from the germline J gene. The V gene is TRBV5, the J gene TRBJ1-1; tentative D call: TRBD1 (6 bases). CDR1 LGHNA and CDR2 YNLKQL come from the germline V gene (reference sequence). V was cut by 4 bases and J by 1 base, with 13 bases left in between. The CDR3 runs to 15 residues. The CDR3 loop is CASSPLPGQNTEVFF. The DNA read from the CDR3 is TGTGCCAGCAGCCCTCTCCCGGGACAAAACACA.

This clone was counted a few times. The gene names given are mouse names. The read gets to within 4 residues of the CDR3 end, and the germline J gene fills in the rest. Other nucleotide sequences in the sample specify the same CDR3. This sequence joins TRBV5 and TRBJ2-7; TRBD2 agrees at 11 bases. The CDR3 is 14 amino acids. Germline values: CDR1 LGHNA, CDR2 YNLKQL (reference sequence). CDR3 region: CASSPGLGVYEQYF. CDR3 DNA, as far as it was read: TGTGCCAGCAGCCCGGGACTGGGGGTTTAT.

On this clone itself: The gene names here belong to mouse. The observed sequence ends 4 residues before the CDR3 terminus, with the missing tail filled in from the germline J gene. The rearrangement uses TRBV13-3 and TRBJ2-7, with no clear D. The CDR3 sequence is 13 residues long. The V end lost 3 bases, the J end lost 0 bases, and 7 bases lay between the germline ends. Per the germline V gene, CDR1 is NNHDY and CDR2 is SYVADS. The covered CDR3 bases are TGTGCCAGCAGTGCACAAAACTCCTAT. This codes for CASSAQNSY. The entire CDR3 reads CASSAQNSYEQYF.

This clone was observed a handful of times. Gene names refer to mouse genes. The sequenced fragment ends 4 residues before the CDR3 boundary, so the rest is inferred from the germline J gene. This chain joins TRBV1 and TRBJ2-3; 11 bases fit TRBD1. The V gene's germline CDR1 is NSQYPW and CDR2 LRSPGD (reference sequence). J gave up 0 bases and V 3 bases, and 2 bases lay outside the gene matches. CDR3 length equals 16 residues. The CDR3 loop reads CTCSAGQGVSAETLYF. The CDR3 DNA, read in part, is TGCACCTGCAGTGCGGGACAGGGGGTTAGTGCAGAA.

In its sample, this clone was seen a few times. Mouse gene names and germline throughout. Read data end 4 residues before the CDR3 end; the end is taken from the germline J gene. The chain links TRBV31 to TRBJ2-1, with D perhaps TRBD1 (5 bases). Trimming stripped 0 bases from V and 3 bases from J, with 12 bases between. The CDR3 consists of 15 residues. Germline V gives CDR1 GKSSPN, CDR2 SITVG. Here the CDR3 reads CAWSLSQGFYAEQFF. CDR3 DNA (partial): TGTGCCTGGAGTCTATCGCAGGGTTTCTATGCT.

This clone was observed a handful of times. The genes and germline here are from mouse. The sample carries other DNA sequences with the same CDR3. The CDR3 protein is CASSGQTNSDYTF. The part of the CDR3 DNA that was read is TGTGCCAGCTCTGGACAGACAAACTCC. The gene calls are TRBV12-1 and TRBJ1-2, with D possibly TRBD1 on 6 matching bases. The read is 4 residues too short to cover the CDR3 end, so that end is filled in from the germline J gene. The CDR3 runs 13 residues. V was cut by 3 bases and J by 0 bases, with 7 bases left in between. CDR1 is SGHSN, CDR2 HYEKVE, per germline.

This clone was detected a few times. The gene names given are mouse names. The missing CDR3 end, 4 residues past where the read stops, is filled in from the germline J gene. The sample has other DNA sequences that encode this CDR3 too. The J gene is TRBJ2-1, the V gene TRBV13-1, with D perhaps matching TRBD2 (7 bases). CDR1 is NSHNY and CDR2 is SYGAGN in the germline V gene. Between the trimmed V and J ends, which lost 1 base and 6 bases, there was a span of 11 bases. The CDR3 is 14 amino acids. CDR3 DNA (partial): TGTGCCAGCAGTGATAGGGGGGCGCGTGCT. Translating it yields CASSDRGARA. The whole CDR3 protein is CASSDRGARAEQFF.

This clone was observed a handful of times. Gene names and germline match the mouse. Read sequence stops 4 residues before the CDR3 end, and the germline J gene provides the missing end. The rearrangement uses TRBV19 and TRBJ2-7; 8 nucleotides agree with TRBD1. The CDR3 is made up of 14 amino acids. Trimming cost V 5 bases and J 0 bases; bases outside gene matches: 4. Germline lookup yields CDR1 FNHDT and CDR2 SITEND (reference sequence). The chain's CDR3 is CASRDRASSYEQYF. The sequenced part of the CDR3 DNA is TGTGCCAGCAGGGACAGGGCAAGCTCCTAT. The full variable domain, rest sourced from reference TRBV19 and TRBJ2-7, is GGIITQTPKFLIGQEGQKLTLKCQQNFNHDTMYWYRQDSGKGLRLIYYSITENDLQKGDLSEGYDASREKKSSFSLTVTSAQKNEMAVFLCASRDRASSYEQYFGPGTRLTVL.

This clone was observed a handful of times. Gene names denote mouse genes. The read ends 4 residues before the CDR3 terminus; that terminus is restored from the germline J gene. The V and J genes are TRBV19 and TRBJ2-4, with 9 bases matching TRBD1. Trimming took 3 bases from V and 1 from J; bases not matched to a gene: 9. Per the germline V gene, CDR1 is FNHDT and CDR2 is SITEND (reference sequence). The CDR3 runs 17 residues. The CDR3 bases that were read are TGTGCCAGCAGTACCCGCGACAGGGGGTGGGGTCAAAAC. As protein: CASSTRDRGWGQN. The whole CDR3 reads CASSTRDRGWGQNTLYF. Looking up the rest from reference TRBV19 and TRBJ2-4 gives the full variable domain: GGIITQTPKFLIGQEGQKLTLKCQQNFNHDTMYWYRQDSGKGLRLIYYSITENDLQKGDLSEGYDASREKKSSFSLTVTSAQKNEMAVFLCASSTRDRGWGQNTLYFGAGTRLSVL.

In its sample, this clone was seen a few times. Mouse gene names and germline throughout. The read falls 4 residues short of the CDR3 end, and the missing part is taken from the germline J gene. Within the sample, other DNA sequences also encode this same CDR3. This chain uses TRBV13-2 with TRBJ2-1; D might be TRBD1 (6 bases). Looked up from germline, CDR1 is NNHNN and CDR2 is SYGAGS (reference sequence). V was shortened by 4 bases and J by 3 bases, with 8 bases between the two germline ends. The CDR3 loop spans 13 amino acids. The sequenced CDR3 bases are TGTGCCAGCGGTCGGGACACCTATGCT. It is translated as CASGRDTYA. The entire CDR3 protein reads CASGRDTYAEQFF.

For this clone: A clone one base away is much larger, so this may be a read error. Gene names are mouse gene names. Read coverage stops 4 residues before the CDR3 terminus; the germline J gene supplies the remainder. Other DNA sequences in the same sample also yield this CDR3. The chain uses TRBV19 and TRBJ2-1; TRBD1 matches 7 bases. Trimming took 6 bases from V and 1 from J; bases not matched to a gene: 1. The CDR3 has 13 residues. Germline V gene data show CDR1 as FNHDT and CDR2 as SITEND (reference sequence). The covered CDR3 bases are TGTGCCAGCACGGGACAGAACTATGCT. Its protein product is CASTGQNYA. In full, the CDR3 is CASTGQNYAEQFF.

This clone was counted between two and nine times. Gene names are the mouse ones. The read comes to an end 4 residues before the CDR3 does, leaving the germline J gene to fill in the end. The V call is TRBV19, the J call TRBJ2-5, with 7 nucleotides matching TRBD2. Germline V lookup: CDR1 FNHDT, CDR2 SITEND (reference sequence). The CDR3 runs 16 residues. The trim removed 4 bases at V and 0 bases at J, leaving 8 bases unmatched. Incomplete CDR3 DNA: TGTGCCAGCAGTCCCCCACTGGGGAGTAACCAAGAC. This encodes CASSPPLGSNQD. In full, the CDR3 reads CASSPPLGSNQDTQYF. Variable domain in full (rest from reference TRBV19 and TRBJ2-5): GGIITQTPKFLIGQEGQKLTLKCQQNFNHDTMYWYRQDSGKGLRLIYYSITENDLQKGDLSEGYDASREKKSSFSLTVTSAQKNEMAVFLCASSPPLGSNQDTQYFGPGTRLLVL.

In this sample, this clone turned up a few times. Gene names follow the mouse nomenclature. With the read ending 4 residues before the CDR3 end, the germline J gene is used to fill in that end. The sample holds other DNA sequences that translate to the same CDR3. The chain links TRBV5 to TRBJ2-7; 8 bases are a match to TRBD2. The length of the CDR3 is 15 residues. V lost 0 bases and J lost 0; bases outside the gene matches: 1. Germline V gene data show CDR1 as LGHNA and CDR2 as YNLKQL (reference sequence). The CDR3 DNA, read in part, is TGTGCCAGCAGCCAAGACTGGGGGGACTCCTAT. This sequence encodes CASSQDWGDSY. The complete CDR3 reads CASSQDWGDSYEQYF.

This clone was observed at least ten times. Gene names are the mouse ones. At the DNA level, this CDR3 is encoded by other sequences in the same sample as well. The part of the CDR3 DNA that was read is TGTGCTAGCAGTAGCCTGGGGTCCTATGCT. It specifies CASSSLGSYA. Given in full, the CDR3 is CASSSLGSYAEQFF. This chain connects TRBV17 to TRBJ2-1; D may be TRBD2 (6 bases). The CDR3 is cut off 4 residues early in the read; its end comes from the germline J gene. The length of the CDR3 is 14 residues. Germline V gives CDR1 MNHDT, CDR2 YYDKIL. The germline V and J ends were trimmed by 3 bases and 3 bases, with 9 bases remaining between them.